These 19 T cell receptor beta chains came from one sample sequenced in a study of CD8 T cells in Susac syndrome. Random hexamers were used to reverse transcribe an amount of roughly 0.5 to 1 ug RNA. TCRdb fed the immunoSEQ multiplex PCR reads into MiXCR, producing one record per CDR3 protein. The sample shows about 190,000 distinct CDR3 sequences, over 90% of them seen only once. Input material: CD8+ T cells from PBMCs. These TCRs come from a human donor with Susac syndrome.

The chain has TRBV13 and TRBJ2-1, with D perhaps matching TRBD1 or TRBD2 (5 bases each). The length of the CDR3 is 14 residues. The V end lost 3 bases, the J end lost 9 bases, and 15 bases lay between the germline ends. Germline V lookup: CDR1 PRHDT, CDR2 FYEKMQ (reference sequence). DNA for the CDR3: TGTGCCAGCAGCTTTGGGACGGGGAATGCTGAGCAGTTCTTC. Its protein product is CASSFGTGNAEQFF. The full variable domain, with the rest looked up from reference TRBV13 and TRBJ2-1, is AAGVIQSPRHLIKEKRETATLKCYPIPRHDTVYWYQQGPGQDPQFLISFYEKMQSDKGSIPDRFSAQQFSDYHSELNMSSLELGDSALYFCASSFGTGNAEQFFGPGTRLTVL.

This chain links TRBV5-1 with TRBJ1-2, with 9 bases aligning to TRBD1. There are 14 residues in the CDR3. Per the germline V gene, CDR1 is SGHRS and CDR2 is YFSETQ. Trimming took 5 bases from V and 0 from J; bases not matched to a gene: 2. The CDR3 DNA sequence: TGCGCCAGCAGTCGGGACAGGGCTAACTATGGCTACACCTTC. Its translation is CASSRDRANYGYTF.

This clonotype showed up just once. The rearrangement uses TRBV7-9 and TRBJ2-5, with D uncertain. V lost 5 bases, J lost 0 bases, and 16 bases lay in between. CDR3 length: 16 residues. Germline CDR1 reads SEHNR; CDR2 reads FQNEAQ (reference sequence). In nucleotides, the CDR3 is TGTGCCAGCAGCCCCCCCCCGCAGGAGTACCAAGAGACCCAGTACTTC. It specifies CASSPPPQEYQETQYF.

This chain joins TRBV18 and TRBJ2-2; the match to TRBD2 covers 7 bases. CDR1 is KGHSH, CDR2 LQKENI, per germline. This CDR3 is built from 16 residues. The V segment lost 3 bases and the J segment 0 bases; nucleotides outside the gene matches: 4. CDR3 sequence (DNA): TGTGCCAGCTCACCTCTGGGACTACCGAACACCGGGGAGCTGTTTTTT. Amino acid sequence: CASSPLGLPNTGELFF. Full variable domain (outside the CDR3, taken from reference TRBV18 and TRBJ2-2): NAGVMQNPRHLVRRRGQEARLRCSPMKGHSHVYWYRQLPEEGLKFMVYLQKENIIDESGMPKERFSAEFPKEGPSILRIQQVVRGDSAAYFCASSPLGLPNTGELFFGEGSRLTVL.

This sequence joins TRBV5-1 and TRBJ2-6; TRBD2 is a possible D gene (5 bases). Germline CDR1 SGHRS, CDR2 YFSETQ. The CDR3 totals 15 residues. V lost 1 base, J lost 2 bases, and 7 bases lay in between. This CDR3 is CASSLLGAGANVLTF. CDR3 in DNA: TGCGCCAGCAGCTTGCTCGGGGCTGGGGCCAACGTCCTGACTTTC.

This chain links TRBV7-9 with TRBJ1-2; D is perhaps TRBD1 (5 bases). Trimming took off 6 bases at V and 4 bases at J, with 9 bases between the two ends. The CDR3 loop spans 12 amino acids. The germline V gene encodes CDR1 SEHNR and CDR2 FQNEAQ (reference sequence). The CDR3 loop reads CASSSGIYGYTF. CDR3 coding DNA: TGTGCCAGCAGTTCAGGGATCTATGGCTACACCTTC.

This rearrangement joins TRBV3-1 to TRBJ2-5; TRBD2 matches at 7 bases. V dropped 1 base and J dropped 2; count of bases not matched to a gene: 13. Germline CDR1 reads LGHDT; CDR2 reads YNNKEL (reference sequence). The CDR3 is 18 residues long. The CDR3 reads CASSQGLSRASGQETQYF. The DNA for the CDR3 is TGTGCCAGCAGCCAAGGATTGTCTAGGGCTAGCGGACAAGAGACCCAGTACTTC.

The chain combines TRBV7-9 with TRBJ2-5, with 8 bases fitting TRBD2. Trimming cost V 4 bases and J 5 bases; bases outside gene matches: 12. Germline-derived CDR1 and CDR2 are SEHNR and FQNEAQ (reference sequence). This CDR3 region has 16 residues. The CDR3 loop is CASSSSGGSLVETQYF. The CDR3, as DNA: TGTGCCAGCAGCTCCTCGGGGGGGAGCCTTGTTGAGACCCAGTACTTC.

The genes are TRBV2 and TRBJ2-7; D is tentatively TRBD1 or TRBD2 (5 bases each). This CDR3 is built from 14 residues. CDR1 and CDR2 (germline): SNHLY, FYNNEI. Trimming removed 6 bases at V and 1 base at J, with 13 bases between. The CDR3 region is CASSGDGLSYEQYF. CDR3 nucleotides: TGTGCCAGCAGCGGGGACGGCTTGTCCTACGAGCAGTACTTC.

In DNA, the CDR3 is TGTGCCACCAGCAGAGACTGGGCTGGGAATGAAAAACTGTTTTTT. Protein product: CATSRDWAGNEKLFF. V gene TRBV15 combines with J gene TRBJ1-4; D not certain. The CDR3 runs 15 residues. The germline V gene encodes CDR1 LNHNV and CDR2 YYDKDF (reference sequence). V was pared by 0 bases and J by 5 bases, with 10 bases between.

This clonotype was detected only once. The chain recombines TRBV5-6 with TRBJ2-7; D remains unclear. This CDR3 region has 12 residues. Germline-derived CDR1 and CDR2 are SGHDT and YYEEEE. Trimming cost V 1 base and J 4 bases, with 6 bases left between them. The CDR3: CASSLIAYEQYF. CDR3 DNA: TGTGCCAGCAGCTTGATTGCTTACGAGCAGTACTTC. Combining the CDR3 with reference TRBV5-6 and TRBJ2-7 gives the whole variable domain DAGVTQSPTHLIKTRGQQVTLRCSPKSGHDTVSWYQQALGQGPQFIFQYYEEEERQRGNFPDRFSGHQFPNYSSELNVNALLLGDSALYLCASSLIAYEQYFGPGTRLTVT.

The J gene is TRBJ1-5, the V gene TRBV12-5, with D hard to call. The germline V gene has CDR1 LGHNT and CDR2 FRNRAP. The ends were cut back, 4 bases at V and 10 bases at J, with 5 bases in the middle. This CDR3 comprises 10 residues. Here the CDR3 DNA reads TGTGCTAGTGGTTCTACTCCCCAGCATTTT. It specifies CASGSTPQHF.

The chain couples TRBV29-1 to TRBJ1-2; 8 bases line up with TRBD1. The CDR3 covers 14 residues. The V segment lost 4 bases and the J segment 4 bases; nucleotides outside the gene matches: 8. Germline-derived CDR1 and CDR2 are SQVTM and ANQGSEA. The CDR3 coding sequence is TGCAGCGTTGTCGGACAGGGAAGGGTCTATGGCTACACCTTC. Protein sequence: CSVVGQGRVYGYTF. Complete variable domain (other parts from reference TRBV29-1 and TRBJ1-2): SAVISQKPSRDICQRGTSLTIQCQVDSQVTMMFWYRQQPGQSLTLIATANQGSEATYESGFVIDKFPISRPNLTFSTLTVSNMSPEDSSIYLCSVVGQGRVYGYTFGSGTRLTVV.

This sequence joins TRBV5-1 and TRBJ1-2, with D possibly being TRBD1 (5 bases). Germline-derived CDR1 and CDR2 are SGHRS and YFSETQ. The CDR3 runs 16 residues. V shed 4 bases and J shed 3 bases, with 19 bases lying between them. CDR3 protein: CASSQRRGVMDYGYTF. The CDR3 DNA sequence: TGCGCCAGCAGCCAGCGACGGGGGGTGATGGACTATGGCTACACCTTC. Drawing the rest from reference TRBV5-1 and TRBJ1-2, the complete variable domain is KAGVTQTPRYLIKTRGQQVTLSCSPISGHRSVSWYQQTPGQGLQFLFEYFSETQRNKGNFPGRFSGRQFSNSRSEMNVSTLELGDSALYLCASSQRRGVMDYGYTFGSGTRLTVV.

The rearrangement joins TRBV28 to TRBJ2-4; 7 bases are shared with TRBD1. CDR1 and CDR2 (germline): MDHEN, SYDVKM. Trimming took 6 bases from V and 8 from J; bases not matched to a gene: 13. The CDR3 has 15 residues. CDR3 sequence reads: CASSNYLQGTHIQYF. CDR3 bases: TGTGCCAGCAGCAACTACTTACAGGGGACGCACATTCAGTACTTC. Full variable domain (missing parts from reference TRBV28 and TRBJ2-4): DVKVTQSSRYLVKRTGEKVFLECVQDMDHENMFWYRQDPGLGLRLIYFSYDVKMKEKGDIPEGYSVSREKKERFSLILESASTNQTSMYLCASSNYLQGTHIQYFGAGTRLSVL.

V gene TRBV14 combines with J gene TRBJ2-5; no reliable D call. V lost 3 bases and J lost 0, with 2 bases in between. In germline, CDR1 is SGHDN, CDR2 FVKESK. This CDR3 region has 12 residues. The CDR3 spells CASSQYQETQYF. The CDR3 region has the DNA TGTGCCAGCAGCCAGTACCAAGAGACCCAGTACTTC.

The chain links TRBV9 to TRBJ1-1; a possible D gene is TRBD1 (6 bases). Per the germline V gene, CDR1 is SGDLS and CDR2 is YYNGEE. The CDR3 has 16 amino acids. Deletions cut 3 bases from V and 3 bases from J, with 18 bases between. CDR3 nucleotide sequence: TGTGCCAGCAGCGCGCAGGGGTCTGTAGGAGACACTGAAGCTTTCTTT. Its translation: CASSAQGSVGDTEAFF.

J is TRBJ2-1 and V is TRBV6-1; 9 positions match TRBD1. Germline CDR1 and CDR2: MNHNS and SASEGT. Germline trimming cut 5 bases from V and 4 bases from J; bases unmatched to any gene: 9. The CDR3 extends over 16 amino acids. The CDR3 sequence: CASSLAGQGPYNEQFF. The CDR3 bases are TGTGCCAGCAGTCTCGCCGGACAGGGGCCTTACAATGAGCAGTTCTTC.

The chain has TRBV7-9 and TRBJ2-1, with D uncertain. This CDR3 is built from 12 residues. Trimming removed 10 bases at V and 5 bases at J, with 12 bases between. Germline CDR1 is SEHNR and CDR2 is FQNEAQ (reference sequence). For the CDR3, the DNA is TGTGCCACCGAAGGGAATAACAATGAGCAGTTCTTC. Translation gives CATEGNNNEQFF. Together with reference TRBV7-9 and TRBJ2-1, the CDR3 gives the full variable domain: DTGVSQNPRHKITKRGQNVTFRCDPISEHNRLYWYRQTLGQGPEFLTYFQNEAQLEKSRLLSDRFSAERPKGSFSTLEIQRTEQGDSAMYLCATEGNNNEQFFGPGTRLTVL.